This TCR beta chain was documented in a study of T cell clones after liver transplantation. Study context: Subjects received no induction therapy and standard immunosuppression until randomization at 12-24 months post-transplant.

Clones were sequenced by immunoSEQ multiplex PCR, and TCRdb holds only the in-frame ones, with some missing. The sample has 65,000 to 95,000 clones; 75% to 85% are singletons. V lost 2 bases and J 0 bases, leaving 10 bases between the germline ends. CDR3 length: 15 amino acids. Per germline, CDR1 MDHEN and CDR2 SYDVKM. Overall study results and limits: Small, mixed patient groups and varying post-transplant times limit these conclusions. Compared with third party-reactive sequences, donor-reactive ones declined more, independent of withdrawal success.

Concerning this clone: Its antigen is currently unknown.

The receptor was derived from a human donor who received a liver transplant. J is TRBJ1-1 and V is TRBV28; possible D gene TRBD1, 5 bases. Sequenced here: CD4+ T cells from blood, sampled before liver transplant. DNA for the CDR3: TGTGCCAGCAGTTTACAGGGACGGTTGAACACTGAAGCTTTCTTT. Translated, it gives CASSLQGRLNTEAFF.